This entry lists 20 T cell receptor beta chains sequenced from one sample in a study of T cell changes during pregnancy in multiple sclerosis (dated by TCRdb to between 2018 and 2021). Libraries were prepared through the immunoSEQ multiplex PCR assay. Imported from immuneACCESS, the table was reduced by TCRdb to in-frame sequences with V and J called. These copies leave out some clones; in studies compared against another copy, an unresolved V gene accounts for under half, and the cause of the remainder is not known. The sample table records tens of thousands of clones; just under 95% of these occur just once. Approximately 0.7% of the sample belongs to the ten largest clones. Sequencing was performed on peripheral blood, taken in the second trimester of pregnancy. These receptors were obtained from a female donor in good health, enrolled as a control in a pregnancy study.

The chain links TRBV7-9 to TRBJ2-1; a weak D match, TRBD1 (6 bases). The CDR3 loop spans 16 amino acids. Trimming stripped 1 base from V and 8 bases from J, with 18 bases between. Germline lookup yields CDR1 SEHNR and CDR2 FQNEAQ (reference sequence). CDR3 in DNA: TGTGCCAGCAGCTTAGGTAGGCAGGGGAAAGGCTATGAGCAGTTCTTC. Translating it yields CASSLGRQGKGYEQFF.

In DNA form, the CDR3 reads TGCAGCGTGGTACAGGGGGCTTATGGAAACACCATATATTTT. Amino acids: CSVVQGAYGNTIYF. This rearrangement joins TRBV29-1 to TRBJ1-3; TRBD1 agrees at 9 bases. Germline lookup yields CDR1 SQVTM and CDR2 ANQGSEA. CDR3 length: 14 amino acids. V was clipped by 6 bases and J by 3 bases; unmatched bases: 6.

This chain uses TRBV7-9 with TRBJ1-1; no reliable D call. Trimming cost V 0 bases and J 12 bases, with 20 bases left between them. CDR1 SEHNR and CDR2 FQNEAQ come from the germline V gene (reference sequence). This CDR3 spans 15 amino acids. CDR3 amino acids: CASSLARADSRLTFF. The CDR3 region has the DNA TGTGCCAGCAGCTTAGCGCGGGCGGACTCGAGGTTAACTTTCTTT. Supplemented by reference TRBV7-9 and TRBJ1-1, the full variable domain reads DTGVSQNPRHKITKRGQNVTFRCDPISEHNRLYWYRQTLGQGPEFLTYFQNEAQLEKSRLLSDRFSAERPKGSFSTLEIQRTEQGDSAMYLCASSLARADSRLTFFGQGTRLTVV.

This rearrangement joins TRBV4-2 to TRBJ1-3; the D is unclear. V lost 3 bases, J lost 4 bases, and 16 bases lay in between. The CDR3 covers 16 residues. Germline-derived CDR1 and CDR2 are LGHNA and YNFKEQ. The CDR3, as DNA: TGTGCCAGCAGCCAGGAGACCACGAGATCGGGAAACACCATATATTTT. It yields the protein CASSQETTRSGNTIYF.

The chain is built from TRBV2 and TRBJ1-1; D is ambiguous. The CDR3 is 13 amino acids. Trimming cost V 7 bases and J 1 base, with 10 bases left between them. The germline V gene encodes CDR1 SNHLY and CDR2 FYNNEI. The CDR3 spells CASNQQTNTEAFF. The CDR3 bases are TGTGCCAGCAATCAACAGACGAACACTGAAGCTTTCTTT.

The chain couples TRBV6-5 to TRBJ1-2; D is unresolved. Germline CDR1 is MNHEY and CDR2 is SVGAGI. The CDR3 runs to 15 residues. Trimming took 7 bases from V and 6 from J, leaving 21 bases between them. The DNA for the CDR3 is TGTGCCAGCACCAGATCTGAATTGAATCCCAATGGCTACACCTTC. Protein: CASTRSELNPNGYTF.

The V gene is TRBV7-9, the J gene TRBJ1-2; tentatively, D is TRBD1 (6 bases). V was clipped by 4 bases and J by 7 bases, with 13 bases between them. The length of the CDR3 is 13 residues. Germline loops: CDR1 SEHNR, CDR2 FQNEAQ (reference sequence). The DNA of the CDR3 is TGTGCCAGCAGCTCGCCCAGGGACACTGGCTACACCTTC. Protein product: CASSSPRDTGYTF.

The V call is TRBV6-1, the J call TRBJ2-5; TRBD2 might be the D (7 bases). CDR1 is MNHNS, CDR2 SASEGT, per germline. Trimming removed 4 bases from V and 3 bases from J, with 18 bases in between. The length of the CDR3 is 16 residues. For the CDR3, the DNA is TGTGCCAGCAGTGGTTGGGAGGGGGGCAGGGAAGAGACCCAGTACTTC. Encoded protein: CASSGWEGGREETQYF.

V and J are TRBV18 and TRBJ1-4, with D perhaps TRBD1 (6 bases). Trimming cost V 5 bases and J 1 base, with 11 bases left between them. This CDR3 contains 15 residues. Germline CDR1 reads KGHSH; CDR2 reads LQKENI. Here the CDR3 DNA reads TGTGCCAGCTCAGTGAAGGACAGAACTAATGAAAAACTGTTTTTT. It is translated as CASSVKDRTNEKLFF.

V usage is TRBV5-8 and J usage is TRBJ1-2; D gene uncertain. Germline-derived CDR1 and CDR2 are SGHTS and YDEGEE. The CDR3 is 15 residues long. V lost 0 bases and J lost 2, with 11 bases in between. DNA of the CDR3: TGTGCCAGCAGCTTGGGTTACAGCGGAAACTATGGCTACACCTTC. As protein: CASSLGYSGNYGYTF.

This clone was seen a handful of times. The chain links TRBV7-9 to TRBJ1-5; D unresolved. The germline V gene encodes CDR1 SEHNR and CDR2 FQNEAQ (reference sequence). The CDR3 is made up of 14 amino acids. V was clipped by 6 bases and J by 0 bases, with 9 bases between them. CDR3 sequence (DNA): TGTGCCAGCAGTTTCTTAGATAGCAATCAGCCCCAGCATTTT. Translation gives CASSFLDSNQPQHF.

This sequence joins TRBV11-3 and TRBJ1-2; perhaps TRBD1 as D (5 bases). Per germline, CDR1 SGHNT and CDR2 YENEEA. V lost 0 bases, J lost 12 bases, and 17 bases lay in between. This CDR3 comprises 14 residues. Here the CDR3 DNA reads TGTGCCAGCAGCTTAGAAGGGGAGGGACCCCGAGACACCTTC. This encodes CASSLEGEGPRDTF.

The chain joins TRBV10-3 to TRBJ1-5, with a weak D call TRBD1 (6 bases). The V gene lost 0 bases and the J gene lost 4 bases, with 7 bases spanning the gap. From germline, CDR1 is ENHRY and CDR2 SYGVKD. The CDR3 covers 14 residues. CDR3 loop: CAISESQGNQPQHF. The CDR3 DNA is TGTGCCATCAGTGAGTCGCAGGGGAATCAGCCCCAGCATTTT.

The V and J genes are TRBV5-6 and TRBJ1-6; D gene unclear. The V end was cut by 2 bases, the J end by 0 bases, with 6 bases between. Germline V gene data show CDR1 as SGHDT and CDR2 as YYEEEE. The CDR3 contains 15 residues. The CDR3 DNA follows: TGTGCCAGCAGCTTCGGGAGCTCCTATAATTCACCCCTCCACTTT. Amino acid sequence: CASSFGSSYNSPLHF.

The chain carries TRBV2 and TRBJ1-1; unclear D gene. The CDR3 contains 13 residues. Trimming cost V 6 bases and J 0 bases, with 8 bases left between them. Germline V gene lookup returns CDR1 SNHLY and CDR2 FYNNEI. CDR3: CASSSYMNTEAFF. The CDR3 DNA reads TGTGCCAGCAGCTCTTATATGAACACTGAAGCTTTCTTT.

This clone was seen once. V usage is TRBV7-2 and J usage is TRBJ2-1, with D possibly TRBD2 on 5 matching bases. Germline-derived CDR1 and CDR2 are SGHTA and FQGNSA. Between the trimmed V and J ends, which lost 0 bases and 9 bases, there was a span of 9 bases. CDR3 length: 13 residues. The CDR3 nucleotides are TGTGCCAGCAGCTTAGCGCGGGTGGGTGAGCAGTTCTTC. This encodes CASSLARVGEQFF. The full variable domain, rest sourced from reference TRBV7-2 and TRBJ2-1, is GAGVSQSPSNKVTEKGKDVELRCDPISGHTALYWYRQSLGQGLEFLIYFQGNSAPDKSGLPSDRFSAERTGGSVSTLTIQRTQQEDSAVYLCASSLARVGEQFFGPGTRLTVL.

The V call is TRBV9, the J call TRBJ2-1; perhaps TRBD1 as D (5 bases). Looked up from germline, CDR1 is SGDLS and CDR2 is YYNGEE. The CDR3 totals 15 residues. The V end was cut by 4 bases, the J end by 0 bases, with 11 bases between. The CDR3 loop is CASSPPQGSYNEQFF. CDR3 bases: TGTGCCAGCAGCCCCCCCCAGGGCTCCTACAATGAGCAGTTCTTC.

This clone appeared once. This chain joins TRBV4-3 and TRBJ2-1; 10 positions agree with TRBD2. Per germline, CDR1 LGHNA and CDR2 YSLEER. V shed 0 bases and J 15 bases; nucleotides not matched to a gene: 11. This CDR3 spans 15 amino acids. Written as DNA, the CDR3 is TGCGCCAGCAGCCAAGAAGCGGGGGGGCTATTTCTTTGGTTCTTC. This gives the protein CASSQEAGGLFLWFF.

CDR3 nucleotides: TGTGCCAGCAGCTTGGGGCGGGGCGGGACAGATACGCAGTATTTT. It encodes CASSLGRGGTDTQYF. This chain uses TRBV9 with TRBJ2-3; D possibly corresponds to TRBD2 (6 bases). Trimming pared 4 bases from V and 3 bases from J, leaving 15 bases between. Germline CDR1 and CDR2: SGDLS and YYNGEE. The CDR3 is made up of 15 amino acids.

The chain links TRBV2 to TRBJ1-2; 8 bases match TRBD1. Trimming took 6 bases from V and 3 from J; bases not matched to a gene: 3. Germline V gene lookup returns CDR1 SNHLY and CDR2 FYNNEI. This CDR3 is built from 13 residues. In DNA, the CDR3 is TGTGCCAGCAGGGGGGGACAGGACTATGGCTACACCTTC. It encodes CASRGGQDYGYTF.